The clone carrying this T cell receptor (beta chain) was counted a few times. Its antigen is currently unknown. Trimming removed 0 bases from V and 1 base from J, with 9 bases in between. Per the germline V gene, CDR1 is DFQATT and CDR2 is SNEGSKA (reference sequence). This CDR3 comprises 14 residues. The sample belongs to a study of blood T cells in healthy people across ages. Study results and limitations: Naive CD4+ cell counts and diversity both ran higher in long-lived than in aged donors.

It was with a sample-barcoded 5' primer and a J-beta primer mix that a second PCR of roughly 7 to 12 cycles was run. TCRdb ran MiXCR on the 5' RACE reads and lists one entry per CDR3 protein. This sample has about 680,000 distinct CDR3 sequences, with around 49% found just once. The chain uses TRBV20-1 and TRBJ1-2; D unresolved. The sample consisted of blood. This clonotype was sampled from a woman aged 60-75 years in good health. The CDR3 sequence: CSARDWADNYGYTF. DNA of the CDR3: TGCAGTGCTAGAGATTGGGCGGATAACTATGGCTACACCTTC.